Presented here are 14 T cell receptor beta chains from one specimen sequenced in a study of T cells after yellow fever vaccination (dated 2019 in TCRdb). Library construction relied on 5' RACE. Sequencing instrument: Illumina HiSeq 2500. TCRdb cleaned the public reads at Q25 with fastp, built clones with MiXCR and kept in-frame beta chains. Identical CDR3 proteins give one entry, which carries the most common genes and DNA. The sample table records roughly 250,000 distinct CDR3 sequences; roughly 13% of these occur just once. The ten largest clones add up to around 0.55% of the sample. Sample treatment or condition, as interpreted from the label and publication: live attenuated yellow fever vaccine strain. Sequencing used CD4+ T cells sorted from PBMCs, obtained 45 days after the yellow fever booster vaccination. The receptor source for this set is a man between 25 and 39 years old who received the YFV17D yellow fever vaccine.

This chain links TRBV3-1 with TRBJ1-5, with a tentative D call TRBD1 (5 bases). Germline V gives CDR1 LGHDT, CDR2 YNNKEL (reference sequence). Deletions cut 2 bases from V and 3 bases from J, with 11 bases between. CDR3 length: 15 amino acids. The CDR3 DNA reads as TGTGCCAGCAGCCAACAGGGAGCCTACAATCAGCCCCAGCATTTT. This encodes CASSQQGAYNQPQHF.

This clonotype showed up many times. The J gene is TRBJ1-3, the V gene TRBV20-1; D uncertain. V shed 2 bases and J shed 4 bases, with 12 bases lying between them. Germline assignment: CDR1 DFQATT and CDR2 SNEGSKA (reference sequence). The CDR3 totals 14 residues. For the CDR3, the DNA is TGCAGTGCTAGATCGGCGGGAGGAGGAAACACCATATATTTT. Amino acids: CSARSAGGGNTIYF.

The chain combines TRBV7-2 with TRBJ2-7; no definite D call. CDR1 is SGHTA and CDR2 is FQGNSA in the germline V gene. V shed 5 bases and J shed 5 bases, with 16 bases lying between them. The CDR3 runs 14 residues. CDR3 amino acids: CASSPKDGANEQYF. The CDR3 DNA sequence: TGTGCCAGCAGCCCCAAGGACGGTGCCAACGAGCAGTACTTC.

This clonotype was picked up a small number of times. The J gene is TRBJ2-1, the V gene TRBV10-3, with D unresolved. Germline V lookup: CDR1 ENHRY, CDR2 SYGVKD. Trimming took 6 bases from V and 1 from J, leaving 10 bases between them. The CDR3 loop spans 14 amino acids. CDR3 sequence: CAIRSQGSYNEQFF. The CDR3 DNA reads as TGTGCCATCAGGTCGCAAGGGTCCTACAATGAGCAGTTCTTC.

This clonotype has a count of ten or more. V is TRBV9 and J is TRBJ2-3, with 8 bases fitting TRBD2. Germline V CDR1 and CDR2: SGDLS, YYNGEE. V was pared by 2 bases and J by 1 base, with 9 bases of the junction left unmatched. This CDR3 contains 17 residues. The DNA of the CDR3 is TGTGCCAGCAGCGTCGGGACTAGTACCTTCCGCACAGATACGCAGTATTTT. This translates into CASSVGTSTFRTDTQYF.

The chain couples TRBV4-1 to TRBJ2-2; D remains unclear. Germline-derived CDR1 and CDR2 are MGHRA and YSYEKL. The V gene lost 4 bases and the J gene lost 5 bases, with 17 bases spanning the gap. The CDR3 covers 16 residues. The CDR3 sequence: CASSLGRLGVTGELFF. Written as DNA, the CDR3 is TGCGCCAGCAGCCTAGGGCGGCTTGGGGTGACCGGGGAGCTGTTTTTT.

With respect to this clonotype: The junction and the germline gene differ at one end; a read error may be behind it. V usage is TRBV2 and J usage is TRBJ2-2; 8 bases match TRBD2. Germline assignment: CDR1 SNHLY and CDR2 FYNNEI. The CDR3 has 14 residues. The DNA for the CDR3 is TGTGCCAGCAGATCCCTCACGCAGGCGGGGGGGCTGTTTTTT. The encoded protein is CASRSLTQAGGLFF.

This clonotype has at least ten counts. V usage is TRBV5-1 and J usage is TRBJ2-3, with 7 bases that match TRBD1. The germline gives CDR1 SGHRS, CDR2 YFSETQ. Unmatched junction bases numbered 4, after V lost 4 bases and J lost 2 bases. CDR3 length equals 14 residues. DNA for the CDR3: TGCGCCAGCAGCCCGGACAGGTACACAGATACGCAGTATTTT. Translation: CASSPDRYTDTQYF.

In its sample, this clonotype was seen a few times. This chain links TRBV20-1 with TRBJ2-1; D may be TRBD2 (6 bases). This CDR3 is built from 14 residues. Germline V lookup: CDR1 DFQATT, CDR2 SNEGSKA (reference sequence). With 3 bases removed from V and 8 bases from J, the gap between germline ends came to 17 bases. CDR3 DNA sequence: TGCAGTGCTAGTCCGGGAGCGGTTTTGGATGAGCAGTTCTTC. Translated: CSASPGAVLDEQFF.

This clonotype was picked up a small number of times. The chain has TRBV7-9 and TRBJ1-4; D unresolved. V shed 5 bases and J shed 0 bases, with 7 bases lying between them. This CDR3 contains 14 residues. Per germline, CDR1 SEHNR and CDR2 FQNEAQ (reference sequence). CDR3 coding DNA: TGTGCCAGCAGCCCAAACACAACTAATGAAAAACTGTTTTTT. Its translation: CASSPNTTNEKLFF.

In its sample, this clonotype was seen a few times. This chain joins TRBV6-5 and TRBJ2-7, with a possible D match to TRBD1 (5 bases). The V end was cut by 4 bases, the J end by 3 bases, with 22 bases between. This CDR3 contains 17 residues. Looked up from germline, CDR1 is MNHEY and CDR2 is SVGAGI. This chain's CDR3 is CASSSHSPGLDRYEQYF. The CDR3 bases are TGTGCCAGCAGTTCACACTCACCAGGGCTAGACCGCTACGAGCAGTACTTC.

This clonotype was observed a handful of times. The gene calls are TRBV14 and TRBJ2-4; possibly TRBD1 for D (5 bases). V was shortened by 1 base and J by 7 bases, with 20 bases between the two germline ends. This CDR3 contains 17 residues. Germline values: CDR1 SGHDN, CDR2 FVKESK. The CDR3 region is CASSQVKTVKGWNIQYF. The CDR3 DNA sequence: TGTGCCAGCAGCCAAGTCAAGACGGTCAAGGGGTGGAACATTCAGTACTTC.

The chain links TRBV20-1 to TRBJ1-5; D is perhaps TRBD1 (5 bases). Trimming shortened V by 2 bases and J by 0 bases, and 14 bases separated the two germline ends. The CDR3 sequence is 16 residues long. Germline assignment: CDR1 DFQATT and CDR2 SNEGSKA (reference sequence). The CDR3 DNA reads as TGCAGTGCTAGAAGAGAGGGGACGGATAGCAATCAGCCCCAGCATTTT. It is translated as CSARREGTDSNQPQHF.

The chain carries TRBV20-1 and TRBJ2-1; 9 bases agree with TRBD2. In germline, CDR1 is DFQATT, CDR2 SNEGSKA (reference sequence). The CDR3 runs to 13 residues. Trimming at V came to 5 bases and at J to 7 bases, leaving 6 bases not matched to a gene. DNA of the CDR3: TGCAGTGCTTATAGCGGGAGATCGAATGAGCAGTTCTTC. The encoded protein is CSAYSGRSNEQFF.